This passage covers 18 T cell receptor beta chains from one sample sequenced in a study of shared clonotypes between healthy human individuals. Naive CD8 cells lacked CD45RO, underwent positive selection for CCR7 and left out terminally differentiated effector memory CD45RA+ cells. The table came from immunoSEQ multiplex PCR; TCRdb's copy has only in-frame clones and leaves some out. The data show some 2,000,000 clones, roughly 95% seen once. Specimen: naive CD8+ T cells sorted from blood. These receptor sequences come from a man between 18 and 35 years old in good health.

CDR3 sequence: CSVEAENYNEQFF. The CDR3 DNA follows: TGCAGCGTTGAGGCGGAGAACTACAATGAGCAGTTCTTC. This rearrangement joins TRBV29-1 to TRBJ2-1, with D unresolved. Trimming cost V 3 bases and J 3 bases, with 9 bases left between them. This CDR3 is built from 13 residues. Germline CDR1 is SQVTM and CDR2 is ANQGSEA.

The chain uses TRBV2 and TRBJ1-6, with a weak D call TRBD1 (6 bases). Trimming removed 7 bases at V and 7 bases at J, with 11 bases between. This CDR3 spans 13 amino acids. Germline CDR1 is SNHLY and CDR2 is FYNNEI. CDR3 residues: CASKGGGNSPLHF. Written as DNA, the CDR3 is TGTGCCAGCAAGGGGGGAGGGAATTCACCCCTCCACTTT.

V gene TRBV5-1 combines with J gene TRBJ2-1, with 9 bases fitting TRBD2. This CDR3 is built from 13 residues. Looked up from germline, CDR1 is SGHRS and CDR2 is YFSETQ. V dropped 2 bases and J dropped 7; count of bases not matched to a gene: 1. The CDR3 nucleotides are TGCGCCAGCAGCTTTAGCGGGAGTAATGAGCAGTTCTTC. Amino acid sequence: CASSFSGSNEQFF.

This clone was seen just once. This chain uses TRBV9 with TRBJ2-1; 8 nucleotides align to TRBD2. The J segment lost 6 bases and the V segment lost 0 bases, leaving 5 bases of the junction unmatched. The V gene's germline CDR1 is SGDLS and CDR2 YYNGEE. This CDR3 is 15 amino acids long. CDR3 sequence (DNA): TGTGCCAGCAGCGTAGTTGGGACTAGTATCAATGAGCAGTTCTTC. Its translation is CASSVVGTSINEQFF.

J is TRBJ2-5 and V is TRBV19; D is unclear. V was pared by 9 bases and J by 7 bases, with 24 bases between. CDR1 and CDR2 (germline): LNHDA, SQIVND (reference sequence). CDR3 length equals 15 residues. The CDR3 sequence: CARPTSRTVRGTQYF. Written as DNA, the CDR3 is TGTGCCAGACCCACATCACGGACGGTTCGAGGGACCCAGTACTTC.

The DNA for the CDR3 is TGCGCCAGCAGCCAAAGGGCTAGCGGGGGGAACAATGAGCAGTTCTTC. Translated, it gives CASSQRASGGNNEQFF. V and J are TRBV4-1 and TRBJ2-1; 11 nucleotides match TRBD2. The CDR3 covers 16 residues. CDR1 is MGHRA and CDR2 is YSYEKL in the germline V gene. V lost 2 bases, J lost 5 bases, and 5 bases stayed unmatched.

The chain employs TRBV11-2 and TRBJ1-2; perhaps TRBD1 as D (5 bases). CDR3 length: 16 amino acids. The germline gives CDR1 SGHAT, CDR2 FQNNGV. V lost 5 bases and J lost 4, with 20 bases in between. CDR3 bases: TGTGCCAGCAGCCCCATCTCGGATATAGGGACCTATGGCTACACCTTC. Protein product: CASSPISDIGTYGYTF.

CDR3 sequence: CASSGPLRETQYF. In nucleotides, the CDR3 is TGTGCCAGCAGTGGCCCCCTTCGAGAGACCCAGTACTTC. V usage is TRBV6-1 and J usage is TRBJ2-5, with D hard to call. Germline V gene sequence: CDR1 MNHNS, CDR2 SASEGT. The CDR3 is 13 amino acids. The V end lost 4 bases, the J end lost 4 bases, and 10 bases lay between the germline ends.

Of note for this clone: At the DNA level, this CDR3 is encoded by other sequences in the same sample as well. The V call is TRBV5-1, the J call TRBJ1-1; D is possibly TRBD1 (6 bases). From germline, CDR1 is SGHRS and CDR2 YFSETQ. V shed 4 bases and J shed 1 base, with 11 bases lying between them. The CDR3 consists of 14 residues. The CDR3 loop is CASSLRGGNTEAFF. CDR3 nucleotides: TGCGCCAGCAGCCTCCGAGGGGGGAACACTGAAGCTTTCTTT.

V is TRBV27 and J is TRBJ2-1, with TRBD1 identical over 7 bases. Germline CDR1 is MNHEY and CDR2 is SMNVEV (reference sequence). V gave up 9 bases and J gave up 1 base; unmatched junction bases: 21. This CDR3 is 19 amino acids long. The CDR3 reads CASKPPLDRQGPSYNEQFF. CDR3 DNA: TGTGCCAGTAAGCCCCCCTTAGACCGACAGGGCCCTTCCTACAATGAGCAGTTCTTC.

This chain uses TRBV19 with TRBJ2-5; TRBD2 matches 7 bases. After removal of 5 bases from V and 2 bases from J, the junction contained 8 bases not matched to a gene. The CDR3 runs to 15 residues. Looked up from germline, CDR1 is LNHDA and CDR2 is SQIVND (reference sequence). The CDR3 loop is CASSPRGLPQETQYF. In DNA, the CDR3 is TGTGCCAGTAGTCCTAGGGGACTACCTCAAGAGACCCAGTACTTC.

This chain links TRBV30 with TRBJ1-5; D remains ambiguous. Germline CDR1 reads GTSNPN; CDR2 reads SVGIG (reference sequence). The CDR3 spans 11 residues. Trimming removed 0 bases at V and 10 bases at J, with 7 bases between. CDR3 bases: TGTGCCTGGAGTGTAGAAAGTCCCCAGCATTTT. Protein: CAWSVESPQHF.

The chain carries TRBV2 and TRBJ2-7; D may be TRBD1 (5 bases). The CDR3 consists of 13 residues. Trimming took off 3 bases at V and 0 bases at J, with 6 bases between the two ends. Germline V gene sequence: CDR1 SNHLY, CDR2 FYNNEI. CDR3 bases: TGTGCCAGCAGTGACGACAGCTCCTACGAGCAGTACTTC. This encodes CASSDDSSYEQYF.

Regarding this clone: Other DNA sequences within the sample encode an identical CDR3. The rearrangement links TRBV27 to TRBJ2-7, with D possibly being TRBD2 (6 bases). V lost 2 bases and J 2 bases, leaving 10 bases between the germline ends. This CDR3 spans 14 amino acids. CDR1 and CDR2 (germline): MNHEY, SMNVEV (reference sequence). The CDR3 is CASSLRGSPYEQYF. For the CDR3, the DNA is TGTGCCAGCAGTTTACGGGGGTCCCCCTACGAGCAGTACTTC.

This sequence joins TRBV7-8 and TRBJ2-5; D gene unclear. CDR1 is SGHVS, CDR2 FQNEAQ, per germline. V gave up 1 base and J gave up 5 bases, with 8 bases separating them. There are 13 residues in the CDR3. This chain's CDR3 is CASSLGVKETQYF. The CDR3 bases are TGTGCCAGCAGCTTAGGAGTGAAGGAGACCCAGTACTTC.

The chain employs TRBV7-9 and TRBJ2-7, with a possible D match to TRBD1 (6 bases). CDR1 is SEHNR and CDR2 is FQNEAQ in the germline V gene (reference sequence). The CDR3 is 16 amino acids. V lost 5 bases, J lost 6 bases, and 23 bases lay in between. CDR3 sequence (DNA): TGTGCCAGCAGCATAAGCAGGGGCCCTTCGGTACTCGAGCAGTACTTC. Its translation: CASSISRGPSVLEQYF.

This chain joins TRBV11-2 and TRBJ2-1, with D unresolved. This CDR3 comprises 13 residues. Germline V CDR1 and CDR2: SGHAT, FQNNGV. V lost 5 bases and J lost 7, with 12 bases in between. In DNA, the CDR3 is TGTGCCAGCAGCCCCCGCTTGGGGAATGAGCAGTTCTTC. Translated: CASSPRLGNEQFF.

With respect to this clone: This sample also contains other DNA sequences that code for the same CDR3. The V gene is TRBV7-2, the J gene TRBJ2-1; D gene ambiguous. V was clipped by 3 bases and J by 6 bases, with 0 bases between them. The CDR3 sequence is 10 residues long. Germline CDR1 SGHTA, CDR2 FQGNSA. CDR3 nucleotides: TGTGCCAGCAGCTTCAATGAGCAGTTCTTC. Protein sequence: CASSFNEQFF.